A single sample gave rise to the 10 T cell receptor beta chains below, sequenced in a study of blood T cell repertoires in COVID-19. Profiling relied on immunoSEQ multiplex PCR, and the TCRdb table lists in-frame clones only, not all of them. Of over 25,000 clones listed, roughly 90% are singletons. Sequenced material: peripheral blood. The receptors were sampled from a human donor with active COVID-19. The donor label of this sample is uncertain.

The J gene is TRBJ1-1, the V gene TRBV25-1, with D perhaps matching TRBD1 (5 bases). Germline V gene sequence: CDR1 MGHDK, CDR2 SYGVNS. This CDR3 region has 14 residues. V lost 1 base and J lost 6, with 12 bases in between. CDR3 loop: CASSEFGTAPEAFF. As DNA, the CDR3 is TGTGCCAGCAGTGAATTTGGGACTGCCCCTGAAGCTTTCTTT.

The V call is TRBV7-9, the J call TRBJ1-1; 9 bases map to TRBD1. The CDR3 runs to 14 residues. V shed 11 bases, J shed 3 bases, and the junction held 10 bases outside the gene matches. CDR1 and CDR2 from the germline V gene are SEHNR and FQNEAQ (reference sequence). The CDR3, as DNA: TGTGCCGGCTACAGGGGGCGCACCGACACTGAAGCTTTCTTT. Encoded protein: CAGYRGRTDTEAFF.

The CDR3 here is CASSPTDTLVTDTQYF. The CDR3 DNA reads TGTGCCAGCTCACCTACGGACACGTTAGTAACAGATACGCAGTATTTT. This chain uses TRBV18 with TRBJ2-3, with D perhaps TRBD1 (5 bases). CDR3 size: 16 residues. V was shortened by 3 bases and J by 3 bases, with 16 bases between the two germline ends. Germline lookup yields CDR1 KGHSH and CDR2 LQKENI.

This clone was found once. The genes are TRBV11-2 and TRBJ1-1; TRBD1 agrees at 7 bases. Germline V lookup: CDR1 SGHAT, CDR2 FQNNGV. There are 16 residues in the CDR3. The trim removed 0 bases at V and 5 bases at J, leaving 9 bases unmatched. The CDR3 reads CASSLEIDRARTEAFF. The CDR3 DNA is TGTGCCAGCAGCTTAGAGATAGACAGGGCGAGAACTGAAGCTTTCTTT.

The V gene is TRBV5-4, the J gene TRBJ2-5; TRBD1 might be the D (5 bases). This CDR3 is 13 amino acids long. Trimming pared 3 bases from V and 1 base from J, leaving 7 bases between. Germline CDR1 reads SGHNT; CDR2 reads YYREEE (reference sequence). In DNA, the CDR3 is TGTGCCAGCAGCTACAGGACCCAAGAGACCCAGTACTTC. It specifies CASSYRTQETQYF.

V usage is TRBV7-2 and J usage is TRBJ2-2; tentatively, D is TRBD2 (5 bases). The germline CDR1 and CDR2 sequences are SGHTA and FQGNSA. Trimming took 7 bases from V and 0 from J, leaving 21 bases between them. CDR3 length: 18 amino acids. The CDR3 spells CASTLRSFRGTNTGELFF. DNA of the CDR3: TGTGCCAGCACCCTTAGGTCATTTCGGGGTACGAACACCGGGGAGCTGTTTTTT.

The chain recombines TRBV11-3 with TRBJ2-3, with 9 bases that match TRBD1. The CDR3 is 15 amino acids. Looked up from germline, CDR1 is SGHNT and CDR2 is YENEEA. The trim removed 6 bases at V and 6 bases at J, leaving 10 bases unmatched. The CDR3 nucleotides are TGTGCCAGCAGGCGTACCACAGGGGGCGCGGATACGCAGTATTTT. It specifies CASRRTTGGADTQYF.

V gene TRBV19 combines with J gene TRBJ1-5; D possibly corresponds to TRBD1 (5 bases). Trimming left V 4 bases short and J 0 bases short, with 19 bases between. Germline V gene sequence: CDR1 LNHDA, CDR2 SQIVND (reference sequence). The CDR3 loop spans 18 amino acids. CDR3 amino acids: CASSNEVVVGDSNQPQHF. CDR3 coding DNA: TGTGCCAGTAGTAATGAGGTGGTGGTAGGGGATAGCAATCAGCCCCAGCATTTT.

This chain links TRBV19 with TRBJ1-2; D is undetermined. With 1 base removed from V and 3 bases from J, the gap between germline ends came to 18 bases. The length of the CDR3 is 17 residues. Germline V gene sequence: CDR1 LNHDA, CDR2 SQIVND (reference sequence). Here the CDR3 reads CASSIAPSAADDYGYTF. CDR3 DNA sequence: TGTGCCAGTAGTATAGCCCCGTCCGCCGCGGATGACTATGGCTACACCTTC.

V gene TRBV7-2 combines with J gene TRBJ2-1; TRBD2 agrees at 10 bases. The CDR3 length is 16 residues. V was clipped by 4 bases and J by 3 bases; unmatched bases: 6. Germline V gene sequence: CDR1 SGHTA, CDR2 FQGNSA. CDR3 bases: TGTGCCAGCAGCTCGACAGCGGGGGGGAACTACAATGAGCAGTTCTTC. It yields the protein CASSSTAGGNYNEQFF.